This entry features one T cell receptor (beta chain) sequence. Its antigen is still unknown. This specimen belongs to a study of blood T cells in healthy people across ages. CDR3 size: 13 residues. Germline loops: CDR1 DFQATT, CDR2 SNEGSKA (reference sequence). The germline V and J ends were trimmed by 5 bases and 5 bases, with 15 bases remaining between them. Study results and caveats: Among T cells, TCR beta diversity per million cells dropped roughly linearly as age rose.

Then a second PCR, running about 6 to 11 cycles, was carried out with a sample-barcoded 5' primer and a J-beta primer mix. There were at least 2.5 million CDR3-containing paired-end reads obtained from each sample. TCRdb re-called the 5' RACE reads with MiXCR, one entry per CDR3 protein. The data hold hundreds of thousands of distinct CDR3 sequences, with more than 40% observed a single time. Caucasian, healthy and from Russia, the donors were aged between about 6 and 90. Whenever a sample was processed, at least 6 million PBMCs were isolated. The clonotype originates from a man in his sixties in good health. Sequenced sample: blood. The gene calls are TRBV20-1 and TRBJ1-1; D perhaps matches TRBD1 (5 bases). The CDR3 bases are TGCAGTGCTCCGGGACGTCTGGAGACTGAAGCTTTCTTT. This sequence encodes CSAPGRLETEAFF.